One sample yielded the 12 T cell receptor beta chains listed below, sequenced in a study of T-cell reconstitution after alpha-beta-depleted transplantation in children. This sample's TCRbeta library carried unique molecular identifier barcodes. TCRdb processed the PCR reads anew with MiXCR; each CDR3 protein has one entry. The data show about 610,000 distinct CDR3 sequences, with roughly a tenth seen just once and less than 4.5% held by the top ten. The source material was PBMCs from the stem cell graft donor, sampled from the stem cell graft. The receptors were sampled from a human donor who donated a stem cell graft to a child with acute myeloid leukemia.

The rearrangement uses TRBV3-1 and TRBJ1-5, with unresolved D. Germline assignment: CDR1 LGHDT and CDR2 YNNKEL (reference sequence). The V gene lost 6 bases and the J gene lost 6 bases, with 18 bases spanning the gap. The CDR3 has 15 amino acids. The CDR3 DNA is TGTGCCAGCAGTCCAACCGCCGGGGAGGGTCAGCCCCAGCATTTT. It is translated as CASSPTAGEGQPQHF.

The sample holds many counts of this clonotype. The chain combines TRBV4-3 with TRBJ2-1; perhaps TRBD2 as D (6 bases). This CDR3 spans 15 amino acids. V gave up 4 bases and J gave up 1 base, with 11 bases separating them. Looked up from germline, CDR1 is LGHNA and CDR2 is YSLEER. The DNA for the CDR3 is TGCGCCAGCAGCCGGACTATCCTTTCCTACAATGAGCAGTTCTTC. This translates into CASSRTILSYNEQFF.

Ten or more counts support this clonotype. The V gene is TRBV21-1, the J gene TRBJ1-1; the D call of TRBD1 is as the table states it, not checked on the DNA. TRBV21-1 is designated a pseudogene. There are 16 residues in the CDR3. CDR3 nucleotide sequence: TGTGCCAGTCGAGTCCCGGGACAGGGGTCGGACACTGAAGCTTTCTTT. Protein: CASRVPGQGSDTEAFF.

The V call is TRBV2, the J call TRBJ2-5; 8 nucleotides line up with TRBD1. With 0 bases clipped from V and 2 bases from J, the junction kept 2 bases outside the gene matches. Germline V CDR1 and CDR2: SNHLY, FYNNEI. CDR3 length: 15 amino acids. DNA of the CDR3: TGTGCCAGCAGTGAAGCGACAGGGGTGCAAGAGACCCAGTACTTC. Translation gives CASSEATGVQETQYF.

This chain links TRBV20-1 with TRBJ2-7; possible D gene TRBD1, 6 bases. V gave up 3 bases and J gave up 5 bases, with 17 bases separating them. Germline V CDR1 and CDR2: DFQATT, SNEGSKA (reference sequence). This CDR3 comprises 14 residues. The CDR3 spells CSARLRQAIHEQYF. The CDR3 nucleotides are TGCAGTGCTAGGCTCAGACAGGCTATCCACGAGCAGTACTTC.

Ten or more counts support this clonotype. This chain joins TRBV28 and TRBJ2-7; the match to TRBD1 covers 8 bases. Trimming took 7 bases from V and 4 from J; bases not matched to a gene: 15. Germline loops: CDR1 MDHEN, CDR2 SYDVKM. CDR3 length: 16 residues. For the CDR3, the DNA is TGTGCCAGCACCCCGTCAGGGGCAGGGGGCGAATACGAGCAGTACTTC. This sequence encodes CASTPSGAGGEYEQYF.

This clonotype was counted many times. The chain employs TRBV7-2 and TRBJ2-1; 7 bases are a match to TRBD2. Germline-derived CDR1 and CDR2 are SGHTA and FQGNSA. This CDR3 is 17 amino acids long. V shed 5 bases, J shed 0 bases, and the junction held 10 bases outside the gene matches. The CDR3 sequence: CASSPIAGASSYNEQFF. DNA of the CDR3: TGTGCCAGCAGCCCCATAGCGGGCGCGAGCTCCTACAATGAGCAGTTCTTC.

The chain couples TRBV7-2 to TRBJ1-4; D is unresolved. V lost 1 base and J 6 bases, leaving 15 bases between the germline ends. Germline V gene data show CDR1 as SGHTA and CDR2 as FQGNSA. CDR3 length: 16 amino acids. The chain's CDR3 is CASSLVRAATDEKLFF. CDR3 nucleotide sequence: TGTGCCAGCAGCTTAGTGCGGGCAGCTACTGATGAAAAACTGTTTTTT.

This clonotype showed up just a few times. The chain carries TRBV5-1 and TRBJ2-5; possibly TRBD1 for D (6 bases). There are 16 residues in the CDR3. The germline V gene has CDR1 SGHRS and CDR2 YFSETQ. V lost 0 bases to trimming and J lost 4 bases, with 16 bases between them. The CDR3: CASSLGGLPTGETQYF. In nucleotides, the CDR3 is TGCGCCAGCAGCTTGGGAGGCCTTCCGACAGGAGAGACCCAGTACTTC.

Points on this clonotype: A much larger clone is a single base away; this may be a read error. V usage is TRBV20-1 and J usage is TRBJ2-1, with D possibly matching TRBD1 (5 bases). The V gene's germline CDR1 is DFQATT and CDR2 SNEGSKA (reference sequence). The CDR3 loop spans 11 amino acids. The CDR3 sequence is CSASQGNEQVF. Here the CDR3 DNA reads TGCAGTGCGTCTCAGGGAAATGAGCAGGTCTTC.

This clonotype has a count of ten or more. The chain employs TRBV6-1 and TRBJ2-3; maybe TRBD2 (6 bases). Germline CDR1 MNHNS, CDR2 SASEGT. The ends were cut back, 8 bases at V and 1 base at J, with 16 bases in the middle. The CDR3 contains 15 residues. The CDR3 coding sequence is TGTGCCAGCTCTCTGGGGGGTGATGGCACAGATACGCAGTATTTT. This gives the protein CASSLGGDGTDTQYF.

This clonotype was seen only a few times. The V and J genes are TRBV20-1 and TRBJ2-1; unclear D gene. The V gene lost 3 bases and the J gene lost 2 bases, with 14 bases spanning the gap. In germline, CDR1 is DFQATT, CDR2 SNEGSKA (reference sequence). This CDR3 has 15 residues. The CDR3 DNA follows: TGCAGTGCTAGTCCTGGGTTGTTTGCCTACAATGAGCAGTTCTTC. As protein: CSASPGLFAYNEQFF.